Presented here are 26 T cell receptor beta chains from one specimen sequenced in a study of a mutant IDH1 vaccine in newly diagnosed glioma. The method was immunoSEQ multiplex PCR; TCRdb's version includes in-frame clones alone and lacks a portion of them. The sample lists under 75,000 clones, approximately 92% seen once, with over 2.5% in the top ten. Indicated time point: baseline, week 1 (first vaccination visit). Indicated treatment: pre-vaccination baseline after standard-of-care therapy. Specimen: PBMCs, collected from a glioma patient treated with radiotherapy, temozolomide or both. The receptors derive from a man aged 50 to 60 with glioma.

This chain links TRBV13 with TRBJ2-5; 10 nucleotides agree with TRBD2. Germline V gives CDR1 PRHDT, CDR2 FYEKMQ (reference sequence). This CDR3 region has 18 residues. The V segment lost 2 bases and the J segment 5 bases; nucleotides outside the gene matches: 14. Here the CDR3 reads CASSLYALAGASGETQYF. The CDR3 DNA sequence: TGTGCCAGCAGCTTATACGCGCTAGCGGGGGCCTCGGGGGAGACCCAGTACTTC.

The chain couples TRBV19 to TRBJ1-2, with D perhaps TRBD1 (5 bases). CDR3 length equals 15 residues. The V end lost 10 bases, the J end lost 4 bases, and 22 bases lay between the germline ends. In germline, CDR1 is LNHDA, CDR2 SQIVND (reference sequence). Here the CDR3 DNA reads TGTGCCACCCCTAGGGGATACGCAGGGCCCTATGGCTACACCTTC. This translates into CATPRGYAGPYGYTF.

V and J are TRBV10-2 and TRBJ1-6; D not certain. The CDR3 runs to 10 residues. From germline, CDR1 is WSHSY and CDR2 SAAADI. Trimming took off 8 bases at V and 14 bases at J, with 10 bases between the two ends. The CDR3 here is CASGKMALHF. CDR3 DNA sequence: TGCGCCAGCGGAAAGATGGCCCTCCACTTT.

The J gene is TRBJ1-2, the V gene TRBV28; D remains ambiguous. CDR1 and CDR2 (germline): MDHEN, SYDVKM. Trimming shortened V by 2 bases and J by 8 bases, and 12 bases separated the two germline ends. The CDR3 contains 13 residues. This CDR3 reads CASSLGQIRGYTF. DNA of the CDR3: TGTGCCAGCAGTTTAGGCCAGATTAGAGGCTACACCTTC.

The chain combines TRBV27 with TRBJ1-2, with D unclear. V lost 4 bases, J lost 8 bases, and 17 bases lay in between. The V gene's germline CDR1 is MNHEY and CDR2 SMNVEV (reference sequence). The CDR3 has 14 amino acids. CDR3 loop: CASSSLPSAGGYTF. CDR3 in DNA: TGTGCCAGCAGTTCCCTGCCCAGCGCCGGGGGCTACACCTTC.

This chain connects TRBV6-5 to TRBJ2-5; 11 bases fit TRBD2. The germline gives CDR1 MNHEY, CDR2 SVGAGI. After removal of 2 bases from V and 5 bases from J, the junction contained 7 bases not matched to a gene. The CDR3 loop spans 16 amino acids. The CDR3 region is CASSYPSSSGGETQYF. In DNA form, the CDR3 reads TGTGCCAGCAGTTACCCCTCGTCTAGCGGGGGGGAGACCCAGTACTTC.

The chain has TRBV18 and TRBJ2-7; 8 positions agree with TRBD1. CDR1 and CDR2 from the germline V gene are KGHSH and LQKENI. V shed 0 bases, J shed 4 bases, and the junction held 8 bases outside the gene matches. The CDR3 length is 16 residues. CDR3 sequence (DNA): TGTGCCAGCTCACCACCCGGGACAGGCATCCTGTACGAGCAGTACTTC. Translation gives CASSPPGTGILYEQYF.

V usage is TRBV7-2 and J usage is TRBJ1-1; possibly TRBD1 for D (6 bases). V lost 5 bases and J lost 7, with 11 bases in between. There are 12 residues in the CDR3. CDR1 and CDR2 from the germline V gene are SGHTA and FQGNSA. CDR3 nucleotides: TGTGCCAGCAGCCAGATGACAGGTGAAGCTTTCTTT. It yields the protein CASSQMTGEAFF.

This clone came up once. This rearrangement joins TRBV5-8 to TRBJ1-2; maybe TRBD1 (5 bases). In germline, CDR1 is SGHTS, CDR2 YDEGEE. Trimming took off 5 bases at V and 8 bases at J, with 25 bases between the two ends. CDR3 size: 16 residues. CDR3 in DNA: TGTGCCAGCAGTCGGGGAGGTGTGCAGGGCCTATGGGGCTACACCTTC. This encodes CASSRGGVQGLWGYTF.

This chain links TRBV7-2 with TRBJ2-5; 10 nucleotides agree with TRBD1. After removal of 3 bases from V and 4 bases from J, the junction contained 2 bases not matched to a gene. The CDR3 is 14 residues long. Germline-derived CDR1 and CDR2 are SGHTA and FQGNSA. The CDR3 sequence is CASSFRDRGETQYF. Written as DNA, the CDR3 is TGTGCCAGCAGCTTTCGGGACAGGGGAGAGACCCAGTACTTC.

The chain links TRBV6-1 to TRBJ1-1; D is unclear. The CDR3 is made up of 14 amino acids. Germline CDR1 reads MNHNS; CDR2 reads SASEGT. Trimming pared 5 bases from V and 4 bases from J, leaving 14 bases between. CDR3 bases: TGTGCCAGCAGTCTGGGATACCCGGGCACTGAAGCTTTCTTT. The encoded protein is CASSLGYPGTEAFF.

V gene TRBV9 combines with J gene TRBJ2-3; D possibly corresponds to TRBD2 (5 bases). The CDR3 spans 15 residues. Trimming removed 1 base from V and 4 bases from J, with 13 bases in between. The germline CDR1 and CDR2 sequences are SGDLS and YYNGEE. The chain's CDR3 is CASSVLGVGPDTQYF. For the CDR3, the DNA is TGTGCCAGCAGCGTACTCGGGGTGGGCCCAGATACGCAGTATTTT.

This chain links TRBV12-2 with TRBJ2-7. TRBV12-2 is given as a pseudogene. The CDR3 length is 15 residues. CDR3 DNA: TGTGCAAGTCGCCCGGACCCTGACACAGCCTACGAGCAGTACTTC. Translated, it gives CASRPDPDTAYEQYF.

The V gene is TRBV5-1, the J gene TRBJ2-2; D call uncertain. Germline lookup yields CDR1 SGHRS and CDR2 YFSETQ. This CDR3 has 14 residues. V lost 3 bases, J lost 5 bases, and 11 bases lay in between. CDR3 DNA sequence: TGCGCCAGCAGCTCCTTATTGTCGACCGGGGAGCTGTTTTTT. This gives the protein CASSSLLSTGELFF.

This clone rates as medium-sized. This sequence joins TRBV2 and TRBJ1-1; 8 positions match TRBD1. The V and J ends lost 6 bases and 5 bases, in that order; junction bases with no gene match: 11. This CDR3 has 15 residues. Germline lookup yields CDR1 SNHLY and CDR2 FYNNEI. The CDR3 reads CASSPWTGRMTEAFF. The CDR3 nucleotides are TGTGCCAGCAGCCCGTGGACAGGGAGAATGACTGAAGCTTTCTTT.

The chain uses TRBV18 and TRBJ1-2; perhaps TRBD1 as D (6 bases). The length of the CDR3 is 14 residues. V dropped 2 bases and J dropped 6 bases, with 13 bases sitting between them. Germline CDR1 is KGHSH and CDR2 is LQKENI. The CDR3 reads CASSPSGGRHGYTF. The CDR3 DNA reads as TGTGCCAGCTCACCATCCGGGGGGCGTCATGGCTACACCTTC.

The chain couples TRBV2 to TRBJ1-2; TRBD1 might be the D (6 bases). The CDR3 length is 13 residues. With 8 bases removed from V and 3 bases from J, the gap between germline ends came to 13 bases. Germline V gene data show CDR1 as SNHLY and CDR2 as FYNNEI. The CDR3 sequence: CASLGGLDYGYTF. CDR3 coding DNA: TGTGCCAGCCTGGGGGGGCTGGACTATGGCTACACCTTC.

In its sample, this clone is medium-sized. This CDR3 reads CASSLAGRGRYNEQFF. In DNA, the CDR3 is TGTGCCAGCAGCCTCGCGGGGCGGGGGAGATACAATGAGCAGTTCTTC. The chain recombines TRBV7-2 with TRBJ2-1; TRBD2 matches at 7 bases. Germline trimming cut 5 bases from V and 4 bases from J; bases unmatched to any gene: 11. Germline CDR1 reads SGHTA; CDR2 reads FQGNSA. The CDR3 sequence is 16 residues long.

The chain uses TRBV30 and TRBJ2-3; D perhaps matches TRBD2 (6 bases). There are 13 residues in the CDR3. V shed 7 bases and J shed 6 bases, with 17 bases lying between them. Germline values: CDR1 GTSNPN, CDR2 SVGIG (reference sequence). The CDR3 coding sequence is TGTGCCTCCGCAGGACAAGGAGGGGATACGCAGTATTTT. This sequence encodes CASAGQGGDTQYF.

CDR3 DNA sequence: TGCAGCGTTGTGGGCGGGAGGGCCGGGAGGGAGACCCAGTACTTC. The encoded protein is CSVVGGRAGRETQYF. The J gene is TRBJ2-5, the V gene TRBV29-1, with 9 bases lining up with TRBD2. The CDR3 covers 15 residues. The J segment lost 5 bases and the V segment lost 4 bases, leaving 11 bases of the junction unmatched. Per the germline V gene, CDR1 is SQVTM and CDR2 is ANQGSEA.

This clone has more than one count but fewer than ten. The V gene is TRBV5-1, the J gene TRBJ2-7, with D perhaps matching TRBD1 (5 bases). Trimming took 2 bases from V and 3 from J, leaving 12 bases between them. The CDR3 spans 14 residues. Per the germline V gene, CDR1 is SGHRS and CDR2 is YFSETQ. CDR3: CASSLYRSHYEQYF. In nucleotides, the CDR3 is TGCGCCAGCAGCTTATACAGGAGCCACTACGAGCAGTACTTC. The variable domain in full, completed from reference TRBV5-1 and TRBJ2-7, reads KAGVTQTPRYLIKTRGQQVTLSCSPISGHRSVSWYQQTPGQGLQFLFEYFSETQRNKGNFPGRFSGRQFSNSRSEMNVSTLELGDSALYLCASSLYRSHYEQYFGPGTRLTVT.

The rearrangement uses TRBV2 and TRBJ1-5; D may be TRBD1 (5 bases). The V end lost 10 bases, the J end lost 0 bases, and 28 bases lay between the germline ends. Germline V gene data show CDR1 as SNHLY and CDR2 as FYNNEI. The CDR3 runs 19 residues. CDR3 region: CATTPPRAIRGSSNQPQHF. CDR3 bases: TGTGCCACGACACCTCCGCGGGCTATAAGGGGCTCTAGCAATCAGCCCCAGCATTTT.

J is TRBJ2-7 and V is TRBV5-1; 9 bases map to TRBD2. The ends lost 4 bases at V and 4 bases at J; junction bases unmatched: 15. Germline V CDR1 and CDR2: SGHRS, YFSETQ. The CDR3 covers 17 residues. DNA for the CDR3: TGCGCCAGCAGCGCCCAGACTAGCGGCCCATCTCTATACGAGCAGTACTTC. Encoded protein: CASSAQTSGPSLYEQYF.

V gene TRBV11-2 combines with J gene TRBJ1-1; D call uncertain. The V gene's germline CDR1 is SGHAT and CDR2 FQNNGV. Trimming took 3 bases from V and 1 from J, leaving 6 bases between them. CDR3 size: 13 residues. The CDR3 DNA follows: TGTGCCAGCAGCTTCCAGCGGAACACTGAAGCTTTCTTT. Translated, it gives CASSFQRNTEAFF.

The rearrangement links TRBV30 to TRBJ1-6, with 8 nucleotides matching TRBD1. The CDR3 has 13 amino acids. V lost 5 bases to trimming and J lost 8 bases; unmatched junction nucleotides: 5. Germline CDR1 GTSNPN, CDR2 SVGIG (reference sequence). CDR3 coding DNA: TGTGCCTGGTCTTCAGGGGGCTATTCACCCCTCCACTTT. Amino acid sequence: CAWSSGGYSPLHF.

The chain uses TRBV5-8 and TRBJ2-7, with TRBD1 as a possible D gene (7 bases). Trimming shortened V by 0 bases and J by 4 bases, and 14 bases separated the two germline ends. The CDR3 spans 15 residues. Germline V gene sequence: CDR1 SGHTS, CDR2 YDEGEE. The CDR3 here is CASSLVYRGGYEQYF. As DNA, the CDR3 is TGTGCCAGCAGCTTGGTTTACAGGGGAGGATACGAGCAGTACTTC.